This TCR beta chain was recorded in a study of neurological immune-mediated disorders. A single record per CDR3 protein comes from TCRdb applying MiXCR to the 5' RACE reads. The table shows some 87,000 distinct CDR3 sequences, with more than 5% occurring only once. This clonotype was seen ten or more times. The antigen is not known. Study findings and constraints: Expanded clones shared no CDR3 amino acid sequences across subjects, suggesting private repertoires in all groups.

Time point: longitudinal time-point 2. This TCR was recovered from a woman aged 55-69 years with multiple sclerosis. The sequenced material came from PBMCs.

CDR3 in DNA: TGCAGGTCACGAGGGTACGGCTACACCTTC. Translating it yields CRSRGYGYTF. The V and J genes are TRBV20-1 and TRBJ1-2, with D uncertain. This CDR3 has 10 residues. Germline V gene sequence: CDR1 DFQATT, CDR2 SNEGSKA (reference sequence).